One and the same sample provided the 27 T cell receptor beta chains below, sequenced in a study of blood T cell repertoires in COVID-19. Produced via immunoSEQ multiplex PCR; TCRdb's table is partial and in-frame only. The repertoire holds roughly 180,000 clones, with roughly 79% as singletons. The sequenced sample was peripheral blood. These receptors were taken from a woman aged 40 to 49 with COVID-19, enrolled during active disease.

The chain joins TRBV19 to TRBJ2-3; 9 positions match TRBD1. Germline CDR1 reads LNHDA; CDR2 reads SQIVND (reference sequence). The V segment lost 7 bases and the J segment 3 bases; nucleotides outside the gene matches: 5. This CDR3 has 14 residues. The CDR3 nucleotides read TGTGCCAGTATCAGGACAGGGGAGACAGATACGCAGTATTTT. This codes for CASIRTGETDTQYF.

This clone has just one count. V gene TRBV27 combines with J gene TRBJ2-6; the D gene is possibly TRBD2 (5 bases). The CDR3 has 15 residues. Trimming shortened V by 7 bases and J by 2 bases, and 12 bases separated the two germline ends. Germline V gene lookup returns CDR1 MNHEY and CDR2 SMNVEV (reference sequence). The CDR3 sequence: CASTSVGAGANVLTF. The DNA for the CDR3 is TGTGCCAGCACCTCCGTGGGAGCTGGGGCCAACGTCCTGACTTTC.

The V and J genes are TRBV19 and TRBJ2-7, with 10 bases identical to TRBD2. Germline V gene lookup returns CDR1 LNHDA and CDR2 SQIVND (reference sequence). V gave up 6 bases and J gave up 4 bases; unmatched junction bases: 6. The length of the CDR3 is 14 residues. The CDR3 sequence: CASSTSGREYEQYF. Here the CDR3 DNA reads TGTGCCAGTAGCACCAGCGGGAGGGAGTACGAGCAGTACTTC.

Remarks on this clone: The same CDR3 can be traced to other DNA sequences in this sample. V and J are TRBV6-1 and TRBJ2-7; TRBD1 aligns across 8 bases. The CDR3 covers 12 residues. Germline CDR1 MNHNS, CDR2 SASEGT. Unmatched junction bases numbered 1, after V lost 3 bases and J lost 6 bases. CDR3 nucleotide sequence: TGTGCCAGCAGTGACAGGGGGCGCGAGCAGTACGTC. The encoded protein is CASSDRGREQYV.

The sample holds many counts of this clone. The genes are TRBV6-1 and TRBJ1-1, with D unresolved. V lost 3 bases and J 1 base, leaving 6 bases between the germline ends. The germline CDR1 and CDR2 sequences are MNHNS and SASEGT. This CDR3 spans 13 amino acids. Written as DNA, the CDR3 is TGTGCCAGCAGTGAGCAGGAGAACACTGAAGCTTTCTTT. This translates into CASSEQENTEAFF.

J is TRBJ1-4 and V is TRBV6-5; D unclear. The V gene lost 7 bases and the J gene lost 8 bases, with 8 bases spanning the gap. CDR1 and CDR2 (germline): MNHEY, SVGAGI. CDR3 length: 11 residues. CDR3 DNA sequence: TGTGCCAGCAAGTGGGAGGAAAAACTGTTTTTT. Amino acid sequence: CASKWEEKLFF.

This clone showed up just a few times. The chain joins TRBV18 to TRBJ2-7, with TRBD1 as a possible D gene (6 bases). CDR1 and CDR2 from the germline V gene are KGHSH and LQKENI. This CDR3 has 14 residues. Trimming removed 3 bases at V and 4 bases at J, with 13 bases between. CDR3 loop: CASSPTGKVYEQYF. For the CDR3, the DNA is TGTGCCAGCTCACCCACAGGGAAGGTTTACGAGCAGTACTTC.

This rearrangement joins TRBV11-2 to TRBJ2-1, with D perhaps matching TRBD2 (6 bases). The CDR3 has 16 amino acids. V dropped 5 bases and J dropped 0 bases, with 14 bases sitting between them. Germline CDR1 SGHAT, CDR2 FQNNGV. CDR3 sequence reads: CASSPGGTRSYNEQFF. In DNA, the CDR3 is TGTGCCAGCAGCCCCGGTGGGACTCGCTCCTACAATGAGCAGTTCTTC.

The chain is built from TRBV6-5 and TRBJ1-2; D is perhaps TRBD1 (5 bases). CDR1 and CDR2 (germline): MNHEY, SVGAGI. V lost 5 bases and J lost 4, with 11 bases in between. This CDR3 has 13 residues. The CDR3 sequence is CASSNQGGYGYTF. The CDR3 region has the DNA TGTGCCAGCAGTAACCAGGGCGGCTATGGCTACACCTTC.

The rearrangement joins TRBV25-1 to TRBJ2-3; D remains ambiguous. The length of the CDR3 is 11 residues. Germline V gene lookup returns CDR1 MGHDK and CDR2 SYGVNS. The V gene lost 6 bases and the J gene lost 2 bases, with 3 bases spanning the gap. In nucleotides, the CDR3 is TGTGCCAGCAGCCTCACAGATACGCAGTATTTT. Translated, it gives CASSLTDTQYF.

The rearrangement links TRBV27 to TRBJ1-1; no reliable D call. V was clipped by 2 bases and J by 1 base, with 11 bases between them. The germline V gene encodes CDR1 MNHEY and CDR2 SMNVEV (reference sequence). The CDR3 sequence is 15 residues long. CDR3 in amino acids: CASSLGIAGNTEAFF. The CDR3 DNA follows: TGTGCCAGCAGTTTAGGTATTGCCGGGAACACTGAAGCTTTCTTT.

This clone occurred a few times. The rearrangement links TRBV6-5 to TRBJ2-1; D perhaps matches TRBD2 (5 bases). V lost 6 bases, J lost 4 bases, and 16 bases lay in between. The CDR3 totals 15 residues. Per germline, CDR1 MNHEY and CDR2 SVGAGI. The CDR3 reads CASRKDVAWYNEQFF. CDR3 DNA: TGTGCCAGCAGAAAGGATGTAGCGTGGTACAATGAGCAGTTCTTC.

The chain combines TRBV4-1 with TRBJ2-3, with a weak D call TRBD1 (6 bases). V was shortened by 4 bases and J by 2 bases, with 10 bases between the two germline ends. The CDR3 contains 14 residues. CDR1 and CDR2 (germline): MGHRA, YSYEKL. Written as DNA, the CDR3 is TGCGCCAGCAGCCCGGGACAACTCACAGATACGCAGTATTTT. Translation gives CASSPGQLTDTQYF.

This clone was seen only a few times. J is TRBJ1-1 and V is TRBV6-1; D ambiguous. CDR1 MNHNS and CDR2 SASEGT come from the germline V gene. V lost 3 bases, J lost 4 bases, and 12 bases lay in between. This CDR3 contains 14 residues. CDR3 residues: CASSETRTGTEAFF. CDR3 sequence (DNA): TGTGCCAGCAGTGAGACCAGAACGGGCACTGAAGCTTTCTTT.

This clone appeared many times. The chain carries TRBV2 and TRBJ1-1; D gene unclear. Germline loops: CDR1 SNHLY, CDR2 FYNNEI. CDR3 length: 12 residues. Trimming took off 7 bases at V and 4 bases at J, with 10 bases between the two ends. CDR3 in DNA: TGTGCCAGCATTCACGAGGGCACTGAAGCTTTCTTT. It translates to CASIHEGTEAFF.

This chain joins TRBV28 and TRBJ1-2, with 9 bases fitting TRBD1. Germline assignment: CDR1 MDHEN and CDR2 SYDVKM. The CDR3 loop spans 16 amino acids. V dropped 4 bases and J dropped 2; count of bases not matched to a gene: 8. CDR3 in amino acids: CASSSAGTGKNYGYTF. The CDR3 region has the DNA TGTGCCAGCAGTTCCGCCGGGACAGGGAAGAACTATGGCTACACCTTC.

V gene TRBV28 combines with J gene TRBJ2-3, with 11 bases lining up with TRBD2. V shed 5 bases and J 0 bases; nucleotides not matched to a gene: 7. Germline V gene data show CDR1 as MDHEN and CDR2 as SYDVKM. The CDR3 contains 17 residues. CDR3 protein: CASSPIRTSGSTDTQYF. The CDR3 coding sequence is TGTGCCAGCAGTCCGATCCGGACTAGCGGGAGCACAGATACGCAGTATTTT.

The J gene is TRBJ1-2, the V gene TRBV7-9; tentative D call: TRBD1 (6 bases). Germline V gene lookup returns CDR1 SEHNR and CDR2 FQNEAQ (reference sequence). The length of the CDR3 is 15 residues. Trimming shortened V by 4 bases and J by 2 bases, and 14 bases separated the two germline ends. DNA of the CDR3: TGTGCCAGCAGCTCTTCAGGGGTGGCGAACTATGGCTACACCTTC. It specifies CASSSSGVANYGYTF.

V usage is TRBV27 and J usage is TRBJ2-3; possible D gene TRBD2, 5 bases. Germline V gives CDR1 MNHEY, CDR2 SMNVEV (reference sequence). The CDR3 is 16 amino acids. Trimming stripped 4 bases from V and 1 base from J, with 15 bases between. The CDR3 reads CASSSPKIGGTDTQYF. CDR3 DNA sequence: TGTGCCAGCAGTTCCCCTAAAATCGGGGGCACAGATACGCAGTATTTT.

The chain uses TRBV4-2 and TRBJ1-2; 7 bases are shared with TRBD1. V was clipped by 0 bases and J by 2 bases; unmatched bases: 6. The V gene's germline CDR1 is LGHNA and CDR2 YNFKEQ. This CDR3 contains 16 residues. CDR3 bases: TGTGCCAGCAGCCAAGAAGTCAGGGGGTCCAACTATGGCTACACCTTC. Translation: CASSQEVRGSNYGYTF.

V and J are TRBV12-3 or TRBV12-4 and TRBJ2-3, with D unresolved. V was shortened by 5 bases and J by 1 base, with 7 bases between the two germline ends. This CDR3 has 13 residues. CDR3 DNA sequence: TGTGCCAGCAGTACCGCGGGCACAGATACGCAGTATTTT. Translation: CASSTAGTDTQYF.

This clone was detected only once. This chain uses TRBV6-5 with TRBJ2-3; 7 nucleotides align to TRBD1. Germline-derived CDR1 and CDR2 are MNHEY and SVGAGI. Trimming removed 3 bases from V and 4 bases from J; junction bases left unmatched: 10. This CDR3 is 16 amino acids long. In nucleotides, the CDR3 is TGTGCCAGCAGTTATACAGGGGCAGCCGCCTCAGATACGCAGTATTTT. Its protein product is CASSYTGAAASDTQYF.

The CDR3, as DNA: TGTGCCAGCAGCGAACAGGGGAGTCGTCGCACTGAAGCTTTCTTT. This sequence encodes CASSEQGSRRTEAFF. The chain combines TRBV2 with TRBJ1-1, with TRBD1 identical over 7 bases. The CDR3 runs 15 residues. Germline V gene data show CDR1 as SNHLY and CDR2 as FYNNEI. J lost 4 bases, V lost 6 bases, and 11 bases had no gene match.

The chain is built from TRBV4-2 and TRBJ2-1, with a weak D call TRBD2 (7 bases). This CDR3 is built from 14 residues. Trimming pared 1 base from V and 6 bases from J, leaving 10 bases between. CDR1 and CDR2 from the germline V gene are LGHNA and YNFKEQ. The CDR3 sequence is CASSQAGGSNEQFF. In DNA form, the CDR3 reads TGTGCCAGCAGCCAAGCGGGGGGCAGCAATGAGCAGTTCTTC.

V is TRBV27 and J is TRBJ2-3, with a possible D match to TRBD2 (5 bases). Germline V lookup: CDR1 MNHEY, CDR2 SMNVEV (reference sequence). Trimming removed 7 bases from V and 2 bases from J, with 13 bases in between. The CDR3 is 14 residues long. The CDR3 bases are TGTGCCAGCATGAGGGATTGGGTCACAGATACGCAGTATTTT. It translates to CASMRDWVTDTQYF.

This chain uses TRBV5-1 with TRBJ2-5, with TRBD1 identical over 12 bases. The length of the CDR3 is 15 residues. V lost 3 bases to trimming and J lost 5 bases; unmatched junction nucleotides: 5. CDR1 SGHRS and CDR2 YFSETQ come from the germline V gene. The chain's CDR3 is CASSSGQGAQETQYF. In nucleotides, the CDR3 is TGCGCCAGCAGCTCGGGACAGGGGGCGCAGGAGACCCAGTACTTC. Filled out from reference TRBV5-1 and TRBJ2-5, the complete variable domain reads KAGVTQTPRYLIKTRGQQVTLSCSPISGHRSVSWYQQTPGQGLQFLFEYFSETQRNKGNFPGRFSGRQFSNSRSEMNVSTLELGDSALYLCASSSGQGAQETQYFGPGTRLLVL.

J is TRBJ1-1 and V is TRBV7-3; D is unresolved. V gave up 4 bases and J gave up 3 bases, with 9 bases separating them. Germline-derived CDR1 and CDR2 are SGHTA and FQGTGA. This CDR3 is built from 13 residues. Here the CDR3 reads CASSSDKYTEAFF. CDR3 nucleotide sequence: TGTGCCAGCAGCTCAGACAAATACACTGAAGCTTTCTTT.